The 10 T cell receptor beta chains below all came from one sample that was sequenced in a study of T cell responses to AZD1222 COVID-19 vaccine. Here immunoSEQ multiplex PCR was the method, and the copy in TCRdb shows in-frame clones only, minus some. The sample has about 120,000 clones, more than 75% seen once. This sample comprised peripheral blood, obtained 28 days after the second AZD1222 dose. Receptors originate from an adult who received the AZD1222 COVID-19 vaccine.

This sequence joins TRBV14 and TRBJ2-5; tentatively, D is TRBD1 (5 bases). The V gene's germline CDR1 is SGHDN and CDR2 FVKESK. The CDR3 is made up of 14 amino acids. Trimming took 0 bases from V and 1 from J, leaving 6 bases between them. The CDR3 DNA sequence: TGTGCCAGCAGCCAAGAAAGGGGCCAAGAGACCCAGTACTTC. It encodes CASSQERGQETQYF. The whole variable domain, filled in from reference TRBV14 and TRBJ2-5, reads EAGVTQFPSHSVIEKGQTVTLRCDPISGHDNLYWYRRVMGKEIKFLLHFVKESKQDESGMPNNRFLAERTGGTYSTLKVQPAELEDSGVYFCASSQERGQETQYFGPGTRLLVL.

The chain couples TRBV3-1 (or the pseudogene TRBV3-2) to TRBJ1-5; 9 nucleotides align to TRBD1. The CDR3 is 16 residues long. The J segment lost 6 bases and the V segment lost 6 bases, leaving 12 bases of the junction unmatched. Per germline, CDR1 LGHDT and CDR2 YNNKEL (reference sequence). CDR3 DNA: TGTGCCAGCAGGCGGACAGGGGAAAGTAGTTGTCAGCCCCAGCATTTT. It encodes CASRRTGESSCQPQHF.

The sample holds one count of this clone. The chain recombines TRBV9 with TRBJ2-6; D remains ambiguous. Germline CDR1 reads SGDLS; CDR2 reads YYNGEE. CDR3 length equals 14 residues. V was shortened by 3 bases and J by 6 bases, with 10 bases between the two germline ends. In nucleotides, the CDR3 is TGTGCCAGCAGCGGTAACACGCAGGCCAACGTCCTGACTTTC. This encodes CASSGNTQANVLTF.

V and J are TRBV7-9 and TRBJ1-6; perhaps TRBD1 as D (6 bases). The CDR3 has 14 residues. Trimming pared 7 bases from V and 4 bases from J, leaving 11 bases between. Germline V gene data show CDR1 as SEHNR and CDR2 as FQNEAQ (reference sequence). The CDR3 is CASTPGQYNSPLHF. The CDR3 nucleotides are TGTGCCAGCACCCCTGGACAGTATAATTCACCCCTCCACTTT.

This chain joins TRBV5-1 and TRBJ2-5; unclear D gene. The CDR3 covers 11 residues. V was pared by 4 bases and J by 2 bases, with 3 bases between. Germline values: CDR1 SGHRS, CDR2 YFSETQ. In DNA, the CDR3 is TGCGCCAGCAGCCGTCAAGAGACCCAGTACTTC. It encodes CASSRQETQYF.

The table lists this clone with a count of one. CDR3 region: CASSQESTVNGGYTF. In DNA form, the CDR3 reads TGCGCCAGCAGCCAAGAATCGACAGTCAATGGTGGCTACACCTTC. The chain employs TRBV4-1 and TRBJ1-2, with D perhaps TRBD1 (5 bases). This CDR3 contains 15 residues. Germline V gives CDR1 MGHRA, CDR2 YSYEKL. Trimming removed 0 bases at V and 7 bases at J, with 15 bases between.

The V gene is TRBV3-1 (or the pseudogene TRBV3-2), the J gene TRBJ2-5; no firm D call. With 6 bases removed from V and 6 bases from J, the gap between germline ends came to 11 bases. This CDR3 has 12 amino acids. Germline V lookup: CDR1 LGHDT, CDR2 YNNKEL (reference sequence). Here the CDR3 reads CASRYRRQTQYF. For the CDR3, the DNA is TGTGCCAGCAGGTACCGGCGCCAGACCCAGTACTTC.

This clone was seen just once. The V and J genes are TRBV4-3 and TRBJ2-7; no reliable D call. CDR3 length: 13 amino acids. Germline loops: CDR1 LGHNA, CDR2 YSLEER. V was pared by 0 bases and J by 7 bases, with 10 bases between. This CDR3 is CASSQEQRGEQYF. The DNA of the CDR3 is TGCGCCAGCAGCCAAGAACAGCGTGGAGAGCAGTACTTC.

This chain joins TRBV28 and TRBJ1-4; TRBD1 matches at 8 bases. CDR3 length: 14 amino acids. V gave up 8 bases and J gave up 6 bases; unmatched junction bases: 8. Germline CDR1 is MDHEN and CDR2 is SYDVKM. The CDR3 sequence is CASASTGVDEKLFF. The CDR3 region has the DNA TGTGCCAGCGCTTCGACAGGGGTTGATGAAAAACTGTTTTTT.

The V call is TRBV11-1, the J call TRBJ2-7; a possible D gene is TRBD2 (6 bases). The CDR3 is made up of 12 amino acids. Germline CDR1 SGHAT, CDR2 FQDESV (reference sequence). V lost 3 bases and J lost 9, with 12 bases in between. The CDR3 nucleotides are TGTGCCAGCAGCTTGGGCGGGGCCTCGCAGTACTTC. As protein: CASSLGGASQYF.